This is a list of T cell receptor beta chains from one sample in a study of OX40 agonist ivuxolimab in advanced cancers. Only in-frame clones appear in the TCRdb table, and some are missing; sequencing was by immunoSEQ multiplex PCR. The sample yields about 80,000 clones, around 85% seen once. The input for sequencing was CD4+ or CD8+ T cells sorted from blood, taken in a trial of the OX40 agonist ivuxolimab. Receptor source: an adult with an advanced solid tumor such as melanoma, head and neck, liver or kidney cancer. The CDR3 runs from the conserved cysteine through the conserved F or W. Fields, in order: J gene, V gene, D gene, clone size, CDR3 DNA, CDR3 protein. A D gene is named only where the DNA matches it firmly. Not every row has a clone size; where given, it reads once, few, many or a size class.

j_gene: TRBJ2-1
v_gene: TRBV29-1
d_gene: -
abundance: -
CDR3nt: TGCAGCGTTGAAGGGTTCAATGAGCAGTTCTTC
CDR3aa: CSVEGFNEQFF

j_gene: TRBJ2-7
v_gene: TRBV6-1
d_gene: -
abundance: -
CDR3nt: TGTGCCAGCAGTGCAAACATGGCAGGGGCGGACGAGCAGTACTTC
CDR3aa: CASSANMAGADEQYF

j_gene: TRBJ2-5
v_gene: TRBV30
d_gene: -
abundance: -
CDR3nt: TGTGCCCAAGGACAGCACTTCCAAGAGACCCAGTACTTC
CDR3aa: CAQGQHFQETQYF

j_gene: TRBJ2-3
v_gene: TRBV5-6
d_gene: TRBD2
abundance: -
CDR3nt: TGTGCCAGCAGAATAGCGGGAGTAAGCACAGATACGCAGTATTTT
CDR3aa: CASRIAGVSTDTQYF

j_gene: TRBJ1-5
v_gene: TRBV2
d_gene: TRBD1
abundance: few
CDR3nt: TGTGCCAGCGACAGGGGCGGGCAGCCCCAGCATTTT
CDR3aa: CASDRGGQPQHF

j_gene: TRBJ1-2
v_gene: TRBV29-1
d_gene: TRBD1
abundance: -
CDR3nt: TGCAGCTACCGGGACAGGGCCTATGGCTACACCTTC
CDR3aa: CSYRDRAYGYTF

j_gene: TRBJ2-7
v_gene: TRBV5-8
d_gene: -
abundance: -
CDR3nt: TGTGCCAGCAGCTTAGGGCAGGGCATCAACGAGCAGTACTTC
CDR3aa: CASSLGQGINEQYF

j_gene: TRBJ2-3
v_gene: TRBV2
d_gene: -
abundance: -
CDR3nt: TGTGCCAGCAGGGGGCTAGCCGTCACAGATACGCAGTATTTT
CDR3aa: CASRGLAVTDTQYF

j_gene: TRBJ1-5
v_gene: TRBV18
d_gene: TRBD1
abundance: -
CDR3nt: TGTGCCAGCTCACGCGGACAGGTGAGCAATCAGCCCCAGCATTTT
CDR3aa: CASSRGQVSNQPQHF

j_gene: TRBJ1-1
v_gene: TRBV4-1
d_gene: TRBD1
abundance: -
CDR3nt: TGCGCCAGCAGCCAAGATATAGAGGGGGCGAAAGGGGGAAACACTGAAGCTTTCTTT
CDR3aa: CASSQDIEGAKGGNTEAFF

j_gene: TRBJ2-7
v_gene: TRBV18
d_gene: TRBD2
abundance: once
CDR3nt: TGTGCCAGCTCACAGGGTAGCGGGAGCTCCTACGAGCAGTACTTC
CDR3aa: CASSQGSGSSYEQYF

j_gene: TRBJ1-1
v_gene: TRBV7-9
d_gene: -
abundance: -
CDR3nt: TGTGCCAGCAGCTTAGCGAAAGGGGTCACTGAAGCTTTCTTT
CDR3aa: CASSLAKGVTEAFF

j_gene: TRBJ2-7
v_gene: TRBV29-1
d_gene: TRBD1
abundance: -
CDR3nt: TGCAGCGTTATTAAGGGACAGGGGGCTCAGCAGTACTTC
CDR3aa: CSVIKGQGAQQYF

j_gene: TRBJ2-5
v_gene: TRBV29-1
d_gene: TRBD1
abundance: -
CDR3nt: TGCAGCGTTGTAGGACAGGCGGCAGTGGAGACCCAGTACTTC
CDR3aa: CSVVGQAAVETQYF

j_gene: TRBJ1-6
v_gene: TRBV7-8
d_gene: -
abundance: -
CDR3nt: TGTGCCAGCAGCTTACAGGGGAAGGAAACACCCCTCCACTTT
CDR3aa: CASSLQGKETPLHF

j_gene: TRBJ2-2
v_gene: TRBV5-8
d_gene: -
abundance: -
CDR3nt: TGTGCCAGCAGCTCTTACGGGACAACGAACACCGGGGAGCTGTTTTTT
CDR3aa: CASSSYGTTNTGELFF

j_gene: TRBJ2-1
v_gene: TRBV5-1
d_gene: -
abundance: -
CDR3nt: TGCGCCAGCAGCTTGGGCCAGGGGTTGGGCAATGAGCAGTTCTTC
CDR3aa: CASSLGQGLGNEQFF

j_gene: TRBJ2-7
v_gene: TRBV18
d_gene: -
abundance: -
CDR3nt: TGTGCCAGCTCACAAAATGGAGGTTCCTACGAGCAGTACTTC
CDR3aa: CASSQNGGSYEQYF